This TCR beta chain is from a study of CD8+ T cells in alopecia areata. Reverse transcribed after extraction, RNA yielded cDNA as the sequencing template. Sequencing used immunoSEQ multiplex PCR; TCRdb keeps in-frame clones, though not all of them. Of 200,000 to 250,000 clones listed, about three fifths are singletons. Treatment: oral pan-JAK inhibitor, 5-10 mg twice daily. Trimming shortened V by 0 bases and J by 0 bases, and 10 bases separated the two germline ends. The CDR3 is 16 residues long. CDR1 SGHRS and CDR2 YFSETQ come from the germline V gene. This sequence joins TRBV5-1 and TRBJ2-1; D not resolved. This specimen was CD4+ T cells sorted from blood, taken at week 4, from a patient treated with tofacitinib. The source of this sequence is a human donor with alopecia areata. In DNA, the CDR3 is TGCGCCAGCAGCTTGGGGGCATATAGCTCCTACAATGAGCAGTTCTTC. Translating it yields CASSLGAYSSYNEQFF. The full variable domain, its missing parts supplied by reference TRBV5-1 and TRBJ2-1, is KAGVTQTPRYLIKTRGQQVTLSCSPISGHRSVSWYQQTPGQGLQFLFEYFSETQRNKGNFPGRFSGRQFSNSRSEMNVSTLELGDSALYLCASSLGAYSSYNEQFFGPGTRLTVL.